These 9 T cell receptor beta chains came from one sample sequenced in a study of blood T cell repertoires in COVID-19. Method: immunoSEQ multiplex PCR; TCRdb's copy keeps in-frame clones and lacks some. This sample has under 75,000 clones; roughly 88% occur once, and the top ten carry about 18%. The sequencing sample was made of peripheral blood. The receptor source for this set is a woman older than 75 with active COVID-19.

In DNA form, the CDR3 reads TGCGCCAGCAGCCCTGGAGCTAGCGGCCGTGCCGAGCAGTACTTC. Residues: CASSPGASGRAEQYF. This rearrangement joins TRBV4-1 to TRBJ2-7; 7 bases fit TRBD2. The V gene end was trimmed by 4 bases and the J gene end by 6 bases; junction bases not matched to a gene: 12. This CDR3 is built from 15 residues. The germline gives CDR1 MGHRA, CDR2 YSYEKL.

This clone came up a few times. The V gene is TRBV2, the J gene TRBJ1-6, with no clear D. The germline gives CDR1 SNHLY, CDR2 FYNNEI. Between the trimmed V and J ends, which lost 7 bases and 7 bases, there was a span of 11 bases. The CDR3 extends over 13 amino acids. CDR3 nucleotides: TGTGCCAGCATCTTAGACGGGAATTCACCCCTCCACTTT. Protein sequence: CASILDGNSPLHF.

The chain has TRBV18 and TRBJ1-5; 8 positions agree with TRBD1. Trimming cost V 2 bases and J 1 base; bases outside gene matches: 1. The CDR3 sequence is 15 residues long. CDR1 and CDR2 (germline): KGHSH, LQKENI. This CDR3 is CASSPGQGSNQPQHF. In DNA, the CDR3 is TGTGCCAGCTCACCAGGACAGGGCAGCAATCAGCCCCAGCATTTT. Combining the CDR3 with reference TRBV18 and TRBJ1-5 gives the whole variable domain NAGVMQNPRHLVRRRGQEARLRCSPMKGHSHVYWYRQLPEEGLKFMVYLQKENIIDESGMPKERFSAEFPKEGPSILRIQQVVRGDSAAYFCASSPGQGSNQPQHFGDGTRLSIL.

The chain's CDR3 is CASSPSRVGEKLFF. CDR3 coding DNA: TGTGCCAGCAGCCCCTCCAGGGTGGGCGAAAAACTGTTTTTT. The J gene is TRBJ1-4, the V gene TRBV7-8, with D tentatively TRBD1 (5 bases). CDR1 SGHVS and CDR2 FQNEAQ come from the germline V gene. The V end lost 5 bases, the J end lost 8 bases, and 15 bases lay between the germline ends. The CDR3 extends over 14 amino acids.

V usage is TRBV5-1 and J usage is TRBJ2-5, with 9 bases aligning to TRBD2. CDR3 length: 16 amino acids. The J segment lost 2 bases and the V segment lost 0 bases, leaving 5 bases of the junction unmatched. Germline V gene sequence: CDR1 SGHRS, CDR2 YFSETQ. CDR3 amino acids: CASSLEASGVQETQYF. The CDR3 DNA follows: TGCGCCAGCAGCTTGGAGGCTAGCGGGGTACAAGAGACCCAGTACTTC.

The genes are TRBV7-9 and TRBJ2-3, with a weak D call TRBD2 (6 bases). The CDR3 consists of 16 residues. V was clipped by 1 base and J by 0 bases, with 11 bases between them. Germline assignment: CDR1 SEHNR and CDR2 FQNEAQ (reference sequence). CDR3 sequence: CASSLGVSGSTDTQYF. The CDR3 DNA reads TGTGCCAGCAGCTTAGGAGTTAGCGGAAGCACAGATACGCAGTATTTT.

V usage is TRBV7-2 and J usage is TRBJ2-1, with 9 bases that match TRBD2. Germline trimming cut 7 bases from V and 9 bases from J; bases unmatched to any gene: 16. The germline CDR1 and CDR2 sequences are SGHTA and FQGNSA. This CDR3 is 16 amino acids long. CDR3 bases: TGTGCCAGCACCCCTAATGCTCGCGGGGGGGCCTTTGAGCAGTTCTTC. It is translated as CASTPNARGGAFEQFF.

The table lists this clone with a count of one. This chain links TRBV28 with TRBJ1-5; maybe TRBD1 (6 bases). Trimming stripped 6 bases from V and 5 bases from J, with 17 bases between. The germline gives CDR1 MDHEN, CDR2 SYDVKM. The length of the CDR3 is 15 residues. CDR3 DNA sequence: TGTGCCAGCAGGGCCATGACCAGGGGCCATCAGCCCCAGCATTTT. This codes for CASRAMTRGHQPQHF.

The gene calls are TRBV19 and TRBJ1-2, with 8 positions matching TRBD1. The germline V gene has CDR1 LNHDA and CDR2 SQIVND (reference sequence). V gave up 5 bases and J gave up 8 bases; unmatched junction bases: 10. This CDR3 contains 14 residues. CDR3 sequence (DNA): TGTGCCAGTAGTCTTGGGCAGGGGGCGAGCGGCTACACCTTC. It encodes CASSLGQGASGYTF.